Listed below are T cell receptor beta chains from one sample, sequenced in a study of T cells in Graves' hyperthyroidism and ophthalmopathy. MiXCR, run by TCRdb on the multiplex PCR reads, gives a single entry per CDR3 protein. The profile shows 400,000 to 500,000 distinct CDR3 sequences, roughly 13% of them singletons. Specimen: blood. These receptors originate from a young woman with Graves' hyperthyroidism. CDR3s include the opening cysteine and the closing phenylalanine or tryptophan. The order of the fields is J gene, D gene, clone size, V gene, CDR3 DNA, CDR3 protein. The D gene is left open where the match is weak. Expanded clones are given a class, and other clones once, few, many or no size at all.

J gene: TRBJ2-3; D gene: .; clone size: many; V gene: TRBV12-3/TRBV12-4; CDR3 DNA: TGTGCCAGCAGATTAAGGAGTGCAGATACGCAGTATTTT; CDR3 protein: CASRLRSADTQYF
J gene: TRBJ2-5; D gene: .; clone size: .; V gene: TRBV18; CDR3 DNA: TGTGCCAGCTCCAGCATTAAGGCCGAGGGACAAGAGACCCAGTACTTC; CDR3 protein: CASSSIKAEGQETQYF
J gene: TRBJ1-1; D gene: .; clone size: many; V gene: TRBV27; CDR3 DNA: TGTGCCAGCAGTCCCCAGGACGTCACTGAAGCTTTCTTT; CDR3 protein: CASSPQDVTEAFF
J gene: TRBJ1-2; D gene: .; clone size: few; V gene: TRBV20-1; CDR3 DNA: TGCAGTGCTCCATCCGGCAGAGAAACATCCCGTAACTATGGCTACACCTTC; CDR3 protein: CSAPSGRETSRNYGYTF
J gene: TRBJ1-4; D gene: TRBD1; clone size: .; V gene: TRBV6-5; CDR3 DNA: TGTGCCAGCAGTTTATGGGGACAGGGCGGTGAAAAACTGTTTTTT; CDR3 protein: CASSLWGQGGEKLFF
J gene: TRBJ2-2; D gene: TRBD1; clone size: .; V gene: TRBV2; CDR3 DNA: TGTGCCAGCACCAGGGACAGGGGGGATACCGGGGAGCTGTTTTTT; CDR3 protein: CASTRDRGDTGELFF
J gene: TRBJ1-1; D gene: TRBD1; clone size: few; V gene: TRBV20-1; CDR3 DNA: TGCAGTGCGGCAGGGGGGGCGAACACTGAAGCTTTCTTT; CDR3 protein: CSAAGGANTEAFF
J gene: TRBJ2-1; D gene: TRBD2; clone size: many; V gene: TRBV24-1; CDR3 DNA: TGTGCCACCAGTGATTTTCAGATGACTAGCGCGAACAATGAGCAGTTCTTC; CDR3 protein: CATSDFQMTSANNEQFF
J gene: TRBJ2-7; D gene: .; clone size: many; V gene: TRBV7-2; CDR3 DNA: TGTGCCAGCAGCTTATATCATACAGGCCCCTACGAGCAGTACTTC; CDR3 protein: CASSLYHTGPYEQYF
J gene: TRBJ2-1; D gene: .; clone size: many; V gene: TRBV6-2/TRBV6-3; CDR3 DNA: TGTGCCAGCATCTCGGATCGCGGGACCTACAATGAGCAGTTCTTC; CDR3 protein: CASISDRGTYNEQFF
J gene: TRBJ1-2; D gene: TRBD1; clone size: .; V gene: TRBV30; CDR3 DNA: TGTGCCTGGAGTGGGACAGGGATCGGTGGCTACACCTTC; CDR3 protein: CAWSGTGIGGYTF
J gene: TRBJ2-7; D gene: .; clone size: .; V gene: TRBV14; CDR3 DNA: TGTGCCAGCAGCCAAGTACCCCTAGTCTACGAGCAGTACTTC; CDR3 protein: CASSQVPLVYEQYF
J gene: TRBJ2-6; D gene: .; clone size: many; V gene: TRBV12-3/TRBV12-4; CDR3 DNA: TGTGCCAGCAGTTCGAGACAGACCTTATACTCTGGGGCCAACGTCCTGACTTTC; CDR3 protein: CASSSRQTLYSGANVLTF
J gene: TRBJ2-7; D gene: .; clone size: .; V gene: TRBV29-1; CDR3 DNA: TGCAGCGTTGGAAGGGGAGGATCCTACGAGCAGTACTTC; CDR3 protein: CSVGRGGSYEQYF
J gene: TRBJ1-1; D gene: .; clone size: few; V gene: TRBV6-1; CDR3 DNA: TGTGCCAGCAGCCCAAACCCGGGACGAATAATGAACACTGAAGCTTTCTTT; CDR3 protein: CASSPNPGRIMNTEAFF
J gene: TRBJ1-5; D gene: .; clone size: many; V gene: TRBV7-8; CDR3 DNA: TGTGCCAGCAGCTTAGTCAGGGGCGGCAATCAGCCCCAGCATTTT; CDR3 protein: CASSLVRGGNQPQHF
J gene: TRBJ2-5; D gene: TRBD2; clone size: many; V gene: TRBV7-2; CDR3 DNA: TGTGCCAGCAGCTTAGATTCGACTAGCTTAAAGACCCAGTACTTC; CDR3 protein: CASSLDSTSLKTQYF
J gene: TRBJ1-3; D gene: .; clone size: few; V gene: TRBV12-3/TRBV12-4; CDR3 DNA: TGTGCCAGCGCAAGGAGTTCCTCTGGAAACACCACATATTTT; CDR3 protein: CASARSSSGNTTYF
J gene: TRBJ2-5; D gene: .; clone size: many; V gene: TRBV7-8; CDR3 DNA: TGTGCCAGCAGCTTAGAGGGAGGAGATAGTGAGACCCAGTACTTC; CDR3 protein: CASSLEGGDSETQYF
J gene: TRBJ1-2; D gene: .; clone size: few; V gene: TRBV29-1; CDR3 DNA: TGCAGCGTCCAATTCGTGGGATCCCATGGCTACACCTTC; CDR3 protein: CSVQFVGSHGYTF
J gene: TRBJ1-1; D gene: .; clone size: .; V gene: TRBV10-1; CDR3 DNA: TGCGCCAGCAGAACTGCTATGAACACTGAAGCTTTCTTT; CDR3 protein: CASRTAMNTEAFF
J gene: TRBJ2-3; D gene: .; clone size: many; V gene: TRBV2; CDR3 DNA: TGTGCCAGCAGTGACGCAGGCCTTAGCACAGATACGCAGTATTTT; CDR3 protein: CASSDAGLSTDTQYF
J gene: TRBJ2-1; D gene: TRBD2; clone size: many; V gene: TRBV6-2/TRBV6-3; CDR3 DNA: TGTGCCAGCAGTTCATTAAACGGGAGGGGCTACAATGAGCAGTTCTTC; CDR3 protein: CASSSLNGRGYNEQFF
J gene: TRBJ1-4; D gene: TRBD1; clone size: few; V gene: TRBV27; CDR3 DNA: TGTGCCAGCAGGCCCCTCAGGGGGCCTAATGAAAAACTGTTTTTT; CDR3 protein: CASRPLRGPNEKLFF
J gene: TRBJ2-7; D gene: TRBD2; clone size: .; V gene: TRBV28; CDR3 DNA: TGTGCCAGCAGTTTGACTAGCGGGAGCTTATACGAGCAGTACTTC; CDR3 protein: CASSLTSGSLYEQYF
J gene: TRBJ2-7; D gene: .; clone size: many; V gene: TRBV6-1; CDR3 DNA: TGTGCCAGCAGGCTACACAGGGTTATCACCTACGAGCAGTACTTC; CDR3 protein: CASRLHRVITYEQYF
J gene: TRBJ1-1; D gene: .; clone size: many; V gene: TRBV27; CDR3 DNA: TGTGCCAGCAAGCGGGTTTGGGACACTGAAGCTTTCTTT; CDR3 protein: CASKRVWDTEAFF
J gene: TRBJ1-1; D gene: .; clone size: many; V gene: TRBV28; CDR3 DNA: TGTGCCAGCAGCCTAACCGCGGGGGGGGCCCCTGAAGCTTTCTTT; CDR3 protein: CASSLTAGGAPEAFF
J gene: TRBJ2-1; D gene: TRBD1; clone size: few; V gene: TRBV6-2/TRBV6-3; CDR3 DNA: TGTGCCAGCAGAAATACAGGGGGCTTCTACAATGAGCAGTTCTTC; CDR3 protein: CASRNTGGFYNEQFF
J gene: TRBJ2-7; D gene: .; clone size: many; V gene: TRBV25-1; CDR3 DNA: TGTGCCAGCAGTGAATATAGGGGTGGCCAGATCTACGAGCAGTACTTC; CDR3 protein: CASSEYRGGQIYEQYF
J gene: TRBJ2-3; D gene: .; clone size: many; V gene: TRBV6-1; CDR3 DNA: TGTGCCAGCAGTGACCAGGGTCGTACGCAGTATTTT; CDR3 protein: CASSDQGRTQYF
J gene: TRBJ2-7; D gene: .; clone size: many; V gene: TRBV11-2; CDR3 DNA: TGTGCCAGCAGCTTAAGTCTAGCCCCAGGGTACGAGCAGTACTTC; CDR3 protein: CASSLSLAPGYEQYF
J gene: TRBJ1-6; D gene: .; clone size: .; V gene: TRBV28; CDR3 DNA: TGTGCCAGCAGTTCTACAGGGACCTTTAATTCACCCCCCCACTTT; CDR3 protein: CASSSTGTFNSPPHF
J gene: TRBJ2-7; D gene: TRBD2; clone size: many; V gene: TRBV12-3/TRBV12-4; CDR3 DNA: TGTGCCAGCACCCAGGCGGGGGGCAACGAGCAGTACTTC; CDR3 protein: CASTQAGGNEQYF
J gene: TRBJ1-4; D gene: .; clone size: many; V gene: TRBV7-2; CDR3 DNA: TGTGCCAGCAGCTTGGAAGGGGCGGGGACGGCTAATGAAAAACTGTTTTTT; CDR3 protein: CASSLEGAGTANEKLFF
J gene: TRBJ1-5; D gene: .; clone size: many; V gene: TRBV6-1; CDR3 DNA: TGTGCCAGCAGTTCCTTCAGACCTTCATATCAGCCCCAGCATTTT; CDR3 protein: CASSSFRPSYQPQHF
J gene: TRBJ2-5; D gene: .; clone size: .; V gene: TRBV5-1; CDR3 DNA: TGCGCCAGCAGCTTGGCCGGGCATCCCGGCCAAGAGACCCAGTACTTC; CDR3 protein: CASSLAGHPGQETQYF
J gene: TRBJ2-2; D gene: .; clone size: .; V gene: TRBV20-1; CDR3 DNA: TGCAGTGCTAGAGATTTTGGGAACACCGGGGAGCTGTTTTTT; CDR3 protein: CSARDFGNTGELFF
J gene: TRBJ2-1; D gene: TRBD1; clone size: many; V gene: TRBV12-5; CDR3 DNA: TGTGCTGAAGCAGGACAGGGTGACAATGAGCAGTTCTTC; CDR3 protein: CAEAGQGDNEQFF
J gene: TRBJ2-1; D gene: .; clone size: many; V gene: TRBV29-1; CDR3 DNA: TGCAGCGTCGGGCCCAGGGGCCTGGGCAATGAGCAGTTCTTC; CDR3 protein: CSVGPRGLGNEQFF
J gene: TRBJ1-3; D gene: .; clone size: few; V gene: TRBV20-1; CDR3 DNA: TGCAGTGCTAGAGATCCGAGAGGCGGAAACACCATATATTTT; CDR3 protein: CSARDPRGGNTIYF
J gene: TRBJ2-1; D gene: .; clone size: many; V gene: TRBV20-1; CDR3 DNA: TGCAGTGGATTAGCCTACAATGAGCAGTTCTTC; CDR3 protein: CSGLAYNEQFF
J gene: TRBJ2-1; D gene: TRBD2; clone size: few; V gene: TRBV20-1; CDR3 DNA: TGCAGTGCTAGAGATGGGTCCGGGACTAGCGGATACAATGAGCAGTTCTTC; CDR3 protein: CSARDGSGTSGYNEQFF
J gene: TRBJ1-1; D gene: .; clone size: many; V gene: TRBV27; CDR3 DNA: TGTGCCAGCAGTCCGACCCTCGACAGCCTGAACACTGAAGCTTTCTTT; CDR3 protein: CASSPTLDSLNTEAFF
J gene: TRBJ2-7; D gene: .; clone size: many; V gene: TRBV28; CDR3 DNA: TGTGCCAGCAGTTTGTCAGGAGTGAGCGAGCAGTACTTC; CDR3 protein: CASSLSGVSEQYF
J gene: TRBJ2-2; D gene: .; clone size: .; V gene: TRBV6-1; CDR3 DNA: TGTGCCAGCCTACTAGCTTACACCGGGGAGCTGTTTTTT; CDR3 protein: CASLLAYTGELFF
J gene: TRBJ2-7; D gene: TRBD2; clone size: few; V gene: TRBV28; CDR3 DNA: TGTGCCAGCAGGAGAGCCGGGACTAGTCGCTCCTACGAGCAGTACTTC; CDR3 protein: CASRRAGTSRSYEQYF
J gene: TRBJ2-5; D gene: TRBD2; clone size: few; V gene: TRBV7-2; CDR3 DNA: TGTGCCAGCAGCTTATCCGGCGGGAGGGCCTTGGACTTC; CDR3 protein: CASSLSGGRALDF
J gene: TRBJ2-6; D gene: TRBD1; clone size: few; V gene: TRBV19; CDR3 DNA: TGTGCCAGCTCGGACAGGGGCGCTGGGGCCAACGCCCTGACTTTC; CDR3 protein: CASSDRGAGANALTF
J gene: TRBJ1-1; D gene: .; clone size: many; V gene: TRBV24-1; CDR3 DNA: TGTGCCACCAGCAACAGTTATGAAGCTTTCTTT; CDR3 protein: CATSNSYEAFF
J gene: TRBJ2-2; D gene: TRBD2; clone size: few; V gene: TRBV4-2; CDR3 DNA: TGTGCCAGCAGCCCTCGGACTAGCGGGGTTACCGGGGAGCTGTTTTTT; CDR3 protein: CASSPRTSGVTGELFF
J gene: TRBJ2-1; D gene: .; clone size: few; V gene: TRBV2; CDR3 DNA: TGTGCCAGCGGCGTAGATTCGGCGGGTACCTCCTACAATGAGCAGTTCTTC; CDR3 protein: CASGVDSAGTSYNEQFF
J gene: TRBJ1-3; D gene: .; clone size: many; V gene: TRBV20-1; CDR3 DNA: TGCAGTGCTTCAGCCTTCTCTGGAAACACCATATATTTT; CDR3 protein: CSASAFSGNTIYF
J gene: TRBJ2-7; D gene: .; clone size: many; V gene: TRBV7-8; CDR3 DNA: TGTGCCAGCAGCACGCTAGCCCTCAGCTCCTACGAGCAGTACTTC; CDR3 protein: CASSTLALSSYEQYF
J gene: TRBJ2-3; D gene: .; clone size: many; V gene: TRBV7-2; CDR3 DNA: TGTGCCAGCAGCTTAGGAATCGGGGGCCGAGATACGCAGTATTTT; CDR3 protein: CASSLGIGGRDTQYF
J gene: TRBJ2-7; D gene: .; clone size: many; V gene: TRBV11-1; CDR3 DNA: TGTGCCAGCAGCTCCTCGGGACCACCCTACGAGCAGTACTTC; CDR3 protein: CASSSSGPPYEQYF